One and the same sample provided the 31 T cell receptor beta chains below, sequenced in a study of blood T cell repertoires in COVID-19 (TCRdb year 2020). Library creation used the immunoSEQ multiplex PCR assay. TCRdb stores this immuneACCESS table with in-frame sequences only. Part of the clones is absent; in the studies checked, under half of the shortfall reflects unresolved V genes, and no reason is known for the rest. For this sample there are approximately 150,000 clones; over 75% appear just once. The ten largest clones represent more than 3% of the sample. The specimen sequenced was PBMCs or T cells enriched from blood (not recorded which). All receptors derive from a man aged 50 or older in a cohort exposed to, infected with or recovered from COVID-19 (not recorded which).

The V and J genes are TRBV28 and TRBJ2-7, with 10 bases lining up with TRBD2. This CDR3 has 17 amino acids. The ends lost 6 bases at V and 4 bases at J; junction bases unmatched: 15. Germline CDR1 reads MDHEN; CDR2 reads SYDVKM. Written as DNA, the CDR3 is TGTGCCAGCAGCTACAATCCGGGACTAGCGCATCTTTACGAGCAGTACTTC. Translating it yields CASSYNPGLAHLYEQYF.

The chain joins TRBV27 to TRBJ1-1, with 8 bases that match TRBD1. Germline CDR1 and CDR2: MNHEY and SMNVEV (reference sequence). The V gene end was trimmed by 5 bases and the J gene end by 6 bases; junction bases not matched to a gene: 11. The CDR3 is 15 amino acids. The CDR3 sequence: CASSGQGLLGAEAFF. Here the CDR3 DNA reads TGTGCCAGCAGTGGACAGGGACTACTTGGGGCTGAAGCTTTCTTT.

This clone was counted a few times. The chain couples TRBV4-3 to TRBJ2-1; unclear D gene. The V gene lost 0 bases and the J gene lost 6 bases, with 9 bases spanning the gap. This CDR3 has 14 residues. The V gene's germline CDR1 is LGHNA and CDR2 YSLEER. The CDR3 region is CASSQDLLRNEQFF. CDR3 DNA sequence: TGCGCCAGCAGCCAAGATCTATTGCGCAATGAGCAGTTCTTC.

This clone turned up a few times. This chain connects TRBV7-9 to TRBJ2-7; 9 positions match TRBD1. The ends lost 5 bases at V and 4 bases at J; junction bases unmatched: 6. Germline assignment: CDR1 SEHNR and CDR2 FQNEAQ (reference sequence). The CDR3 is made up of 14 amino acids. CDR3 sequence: CASSPRTGEYEQYF. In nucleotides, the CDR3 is TGTGCCAGCAGCCCCCGGACAGGGGAATACGAGCAGTACTTC.

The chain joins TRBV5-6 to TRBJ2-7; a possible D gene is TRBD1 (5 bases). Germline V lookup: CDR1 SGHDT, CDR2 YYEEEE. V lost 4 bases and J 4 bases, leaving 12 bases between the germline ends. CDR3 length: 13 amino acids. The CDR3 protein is CASSRGRNYEQYF. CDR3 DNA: TGTGCCAGCAGCAGGGGTCGAAATTACGAGCAGTACTTC. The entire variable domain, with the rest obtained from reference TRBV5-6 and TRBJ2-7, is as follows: DAGVTQSPTHLIKTRGQQVTLRCSPKSGHDTVSWYQQALGQGPQFIFQYYEEEERQRGNFPDRFSGHQFPNYSSELNVNALLLGDSALYLCASSRGRNYEQYFGPGTRLTVT.

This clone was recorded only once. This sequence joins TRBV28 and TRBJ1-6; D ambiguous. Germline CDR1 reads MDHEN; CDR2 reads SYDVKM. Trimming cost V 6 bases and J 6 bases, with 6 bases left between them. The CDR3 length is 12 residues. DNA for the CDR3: TGTGCCAGCAGGGCCTCTAATTCACCCCTCCACTTT. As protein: CASRASNSPLHF.

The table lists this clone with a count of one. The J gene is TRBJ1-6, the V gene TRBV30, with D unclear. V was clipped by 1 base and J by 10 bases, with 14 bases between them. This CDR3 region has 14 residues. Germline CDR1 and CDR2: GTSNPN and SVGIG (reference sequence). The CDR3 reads CAWSGTTEESPLHF. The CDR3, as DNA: TGTGCCTGGAGTGGCACAACAGAAGAATCACCCCTCCACTTT.

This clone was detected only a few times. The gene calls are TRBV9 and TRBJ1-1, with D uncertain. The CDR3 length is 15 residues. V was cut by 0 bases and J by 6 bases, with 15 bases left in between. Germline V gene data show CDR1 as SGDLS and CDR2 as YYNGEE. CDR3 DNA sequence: TGTGCCAGCAGCGTAGTAGGCGGGGAGGAGGCTGAAGCTTTCTTT. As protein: CASSVVGGEEAEAFF.

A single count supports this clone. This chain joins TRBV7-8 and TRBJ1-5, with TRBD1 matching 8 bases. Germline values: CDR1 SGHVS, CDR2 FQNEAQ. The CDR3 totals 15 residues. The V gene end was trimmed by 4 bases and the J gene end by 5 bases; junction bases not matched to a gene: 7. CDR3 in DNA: TGTGCCAGCAGCTGGGATGACAGGGGATATCAGCCCCAGCATTTT. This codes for CASSWDDRGYQPQHF.

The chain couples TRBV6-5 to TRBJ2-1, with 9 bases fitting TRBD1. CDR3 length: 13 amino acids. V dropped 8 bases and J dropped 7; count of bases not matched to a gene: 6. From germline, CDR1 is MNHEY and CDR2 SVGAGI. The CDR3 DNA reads TGTGCCAGCGCCGGGACAGGGACGAATGAGCAGTTCTTC. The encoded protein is CASAGTGTNEQFF.

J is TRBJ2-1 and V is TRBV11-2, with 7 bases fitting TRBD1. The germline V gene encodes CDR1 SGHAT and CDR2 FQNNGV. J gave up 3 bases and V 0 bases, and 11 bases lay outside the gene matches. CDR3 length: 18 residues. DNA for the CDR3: TGTGCCAGCAGCTTAGATTGGGTCAGGGGGAGTGGCTACAATGAGCAGTTCTTC. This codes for CASSLDWVRGSGYNEQFF.

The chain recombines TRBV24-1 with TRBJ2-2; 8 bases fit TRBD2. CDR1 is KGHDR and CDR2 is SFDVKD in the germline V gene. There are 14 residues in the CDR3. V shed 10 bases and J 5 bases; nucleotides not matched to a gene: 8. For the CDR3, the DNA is TGTGCCACTGCAGCGGGGGCCACAACCGGGGAGCTGTTTTTT. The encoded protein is CATAAGATTGELFF.

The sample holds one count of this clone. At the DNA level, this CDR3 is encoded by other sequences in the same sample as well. CDR3 loop: CASSPGGDYGYTF. CDR3 nucleotide sequence: TGTGCCAGCAGTCCCGGGGGGGACTATGGCTACACCTTC. The chain couples TRBV27 to TRBJ1-2, with D tentatively TRBD1 (5 bases). Trimming took off 5 bases at V and 3 bases at J, with 10 bases between the two ends. The length of the CDR3 is 13 residues. The germline gives CDR1 MNHEY, CDR2 SMNVEV (reference sequence).

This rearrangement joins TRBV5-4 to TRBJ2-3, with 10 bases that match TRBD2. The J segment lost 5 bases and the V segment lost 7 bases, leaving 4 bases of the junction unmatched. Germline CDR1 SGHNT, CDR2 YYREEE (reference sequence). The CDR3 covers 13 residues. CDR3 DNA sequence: TGTGCCAGCGGGGTAGCGGGAGGAGATACGCAGTATTTT. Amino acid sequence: CASGVAGGDTQYF.

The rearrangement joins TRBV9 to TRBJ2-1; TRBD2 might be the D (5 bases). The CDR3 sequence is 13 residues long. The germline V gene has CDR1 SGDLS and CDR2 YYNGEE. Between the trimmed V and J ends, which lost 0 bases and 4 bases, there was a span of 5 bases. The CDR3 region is CASSVGEYNEQFF. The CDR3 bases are TGTGCCAGCAGCGTAGGGGAGTACAATGAGCAGTTCTTC.

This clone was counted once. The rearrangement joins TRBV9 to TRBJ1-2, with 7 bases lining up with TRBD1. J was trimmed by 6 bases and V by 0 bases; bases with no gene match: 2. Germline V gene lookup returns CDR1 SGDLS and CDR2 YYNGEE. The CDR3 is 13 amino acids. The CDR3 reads CASSVDRGDGYTF. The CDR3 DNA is TGTGCCAGCAGCGTAGACAGGGGAGATGGCTACACCTTC.

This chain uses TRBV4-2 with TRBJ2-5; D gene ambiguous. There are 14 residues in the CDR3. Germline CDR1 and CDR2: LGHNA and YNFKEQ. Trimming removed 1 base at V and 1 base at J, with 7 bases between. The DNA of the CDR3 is TGTGCCAGCAGCCAAGGAGTAGCCCAAGAGACCCAGTACTTC. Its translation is CASSQGVAQETQYF.

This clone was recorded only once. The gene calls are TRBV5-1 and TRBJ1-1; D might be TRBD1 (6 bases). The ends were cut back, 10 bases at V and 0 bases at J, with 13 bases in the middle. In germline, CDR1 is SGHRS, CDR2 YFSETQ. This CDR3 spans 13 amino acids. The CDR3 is CASLGQLNTEAFF. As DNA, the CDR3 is TGCGCCTCTCTCGGACAGTTGAACACTGAAGCTTTCTTT.

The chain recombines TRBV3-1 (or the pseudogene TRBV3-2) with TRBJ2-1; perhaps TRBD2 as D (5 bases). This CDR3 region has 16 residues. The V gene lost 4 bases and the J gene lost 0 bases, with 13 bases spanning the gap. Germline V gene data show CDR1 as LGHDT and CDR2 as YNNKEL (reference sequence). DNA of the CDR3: TGTGCCAGCAGCCCATGGTCGGGGAACTCCTACAATGAGCAGTTCTTC. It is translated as CASSPWSGNSYNEQFF.

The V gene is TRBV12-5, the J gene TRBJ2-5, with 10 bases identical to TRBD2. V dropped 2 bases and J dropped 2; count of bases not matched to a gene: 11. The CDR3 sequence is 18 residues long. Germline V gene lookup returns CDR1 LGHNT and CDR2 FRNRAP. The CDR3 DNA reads TGTGCTAGTGGTTTGATCCTAGCGGGAGCGACTAATCAAGAGACCCAGTACTTC. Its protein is CASGLILAGATNQETQYF.

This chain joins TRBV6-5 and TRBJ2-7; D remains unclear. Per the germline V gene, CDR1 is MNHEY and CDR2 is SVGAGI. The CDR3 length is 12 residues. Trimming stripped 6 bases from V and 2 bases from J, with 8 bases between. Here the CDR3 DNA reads TGTGCCAGCAGGGCCAGTCCCTACGAGCAGTACTTC. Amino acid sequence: CASRASPYEQYF.

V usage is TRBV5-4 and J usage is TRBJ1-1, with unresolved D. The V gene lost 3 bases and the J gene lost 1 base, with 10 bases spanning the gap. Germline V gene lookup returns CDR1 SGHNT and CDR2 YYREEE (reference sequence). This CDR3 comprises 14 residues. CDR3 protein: CASSSDRGNTEAFF. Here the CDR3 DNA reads TGTGCCAGCAGCTCGGACCGGGGGAACACTGAAGCTTTCTTT.

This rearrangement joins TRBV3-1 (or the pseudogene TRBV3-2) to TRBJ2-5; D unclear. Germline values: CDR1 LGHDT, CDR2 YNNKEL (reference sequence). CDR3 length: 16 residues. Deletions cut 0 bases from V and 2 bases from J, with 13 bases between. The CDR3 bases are TGTGCCAGCAGCCAAGAGGCTCCCTGCTCTCAAGAGACCCAGTACTTC. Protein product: CASSQEAPCSQETQYF.

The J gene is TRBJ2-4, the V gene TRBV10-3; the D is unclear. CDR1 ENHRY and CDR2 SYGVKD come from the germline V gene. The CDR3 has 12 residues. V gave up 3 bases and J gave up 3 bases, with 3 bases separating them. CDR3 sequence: CAISDLKNIQYF. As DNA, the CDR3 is TGTGCCATCAGTGACCTCAAAAACATTCAGTACTTC.

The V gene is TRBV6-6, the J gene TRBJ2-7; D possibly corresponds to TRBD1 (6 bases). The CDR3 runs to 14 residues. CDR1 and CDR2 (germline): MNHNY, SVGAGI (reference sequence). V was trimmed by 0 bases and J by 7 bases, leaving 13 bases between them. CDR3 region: CASSYSGVQGEQYF. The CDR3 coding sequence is TGTGCCAGCAGTTACTCGGGAGTACAGGGAGAGCAGTACTTC.

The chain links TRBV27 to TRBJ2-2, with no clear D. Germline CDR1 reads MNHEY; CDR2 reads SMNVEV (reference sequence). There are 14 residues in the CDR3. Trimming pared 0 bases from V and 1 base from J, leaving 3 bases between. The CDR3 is CASSLSRNTGELFF. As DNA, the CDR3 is TGTGCCAGCAGTTTATCCAGGAACACCGGGGAGCTGTTTTTT.

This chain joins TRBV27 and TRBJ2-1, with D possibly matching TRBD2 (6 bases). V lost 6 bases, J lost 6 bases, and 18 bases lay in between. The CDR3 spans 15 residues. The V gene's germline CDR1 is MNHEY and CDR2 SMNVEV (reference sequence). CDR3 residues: CASRIGTYPLNEQFF. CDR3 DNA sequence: TGTGCCAGCAGGATAGGGACTTACCCCCTCAATGAGCAGTTCTTC.

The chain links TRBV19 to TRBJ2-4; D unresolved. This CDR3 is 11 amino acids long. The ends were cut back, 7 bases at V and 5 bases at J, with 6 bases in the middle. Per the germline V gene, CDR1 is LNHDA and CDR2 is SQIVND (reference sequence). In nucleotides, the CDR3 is TGTGCCAGTACCTCGGAAAACATTCAGTACTTC. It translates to CASTSENIQYF. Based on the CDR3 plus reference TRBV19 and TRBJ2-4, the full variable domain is DGGITQSPKYLFRKEGQNVTLSCEQNLNHDAMYWYRQDPGQGLRLIYYSQIVNDFQKGDIAEGYSVSREKKESFPLTVTSAQKNPTAFYLCASTSENIQYFGAGTRLSVL.

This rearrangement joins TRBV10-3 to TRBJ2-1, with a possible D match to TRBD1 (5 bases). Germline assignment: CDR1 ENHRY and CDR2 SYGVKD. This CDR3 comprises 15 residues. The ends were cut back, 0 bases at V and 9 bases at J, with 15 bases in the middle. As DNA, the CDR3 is TGTGCCATCAGTGAGTCAGGACAACTTAGGAGTGAGCAGTTCTTC. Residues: CAISESGQLRSEQFF.

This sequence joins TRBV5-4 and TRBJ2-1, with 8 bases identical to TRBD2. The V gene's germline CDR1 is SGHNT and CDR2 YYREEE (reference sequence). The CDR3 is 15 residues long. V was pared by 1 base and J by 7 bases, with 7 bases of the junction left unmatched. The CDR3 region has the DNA TGTGCCAGCAGCTTGTCCAGGGCTAGCGGGAATGAGCAGTTCTTC. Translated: CASSLSRASGNEQFF. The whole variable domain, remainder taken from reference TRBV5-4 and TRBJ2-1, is ETGVTQSPTHLIKTRGQQVTLRCSSQSGHNTVSWYQQALGQGPQFIFQYYREEENGRGNFPPRFSGLQFPNYSSELNVNALELDDSALYLCASSLSRASGNEQFFGPGTRLTVL.

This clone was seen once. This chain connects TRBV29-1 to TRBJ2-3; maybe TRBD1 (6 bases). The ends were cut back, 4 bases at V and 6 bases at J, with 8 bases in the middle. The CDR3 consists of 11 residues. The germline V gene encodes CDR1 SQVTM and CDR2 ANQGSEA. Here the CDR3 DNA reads TGCAGCGTTGGGGGGCGGGATACGCAGTATTTT. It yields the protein CSVGGRDTQYF.